These 10 T cell receptor beta chains came from one sample sequenced in a study of OX40 agonist ivuxolimab in advanced cancers. Libraries were prepared by immunoSEQ multiplex PCR; TCRdb keeps only in-frame clonotypes and omits some of them. This table has tens of thousands of clones, around 87% appearing once. The source was CD4+ or CD8+ T cells sorted from blood, collected in a trial of the OX40 agonist ivuxolimab. All receptors come from an adult with an advanced solid tumor such as melanoma, head and neck, liver or kidney cancer.

The rearrangement links TRBV2 to TRBJ1-1; TRBD1 is a possible D gene (6 bases). Germline V CDR1 and CDR2: SNHLY, FYNNEI. The V gene lost 5 bases and the J gene lost 4 bases, with 14 bases spanning the gap. This CDR3 comprises 14 residues. In nucleotides, the CDR3 is TGTGCCAGCAGTTCGTTACAGGGATTCACTGAAGCTTTCTTT. It yields the protein CASSSLQGFTEAFF. Drawing the rest from reference TRBV2 and TRBJ1-1, the complete variable domain is EPEVTQTPSHQVTQMGQEVILRCVPISNHLYFYWYRQILGQKVEFLVSFYNNEISEKSEIFDDQFSVERPDGSNFTLKIRSTKLEDSAMYFCASSSLQGFTEAFFGQGTRLTVV.

The table lists this clone with a few counts. This chain connects TRBV6-1 to TRBJ2-1; D gene uncertain. This CDR3 has 14 amino acids. Trimming removed 8 bases from V and 7 bases from J, with 18 bases in between. CDR1 MNHNS and CDR2 SASEGT come from the germline V gene. The CDR3 reads CASFDVARGNEQFF. The CDR3, as DNA: TGTGCCAGCTTTGACGTAGCCCGTGGGAATGAGCAGTTCTTC.

The chain combines TRBV6-6 with TRBJ1-4, with no clear D. The CDR3 loop spans 14 amino acids. The ends were cut back, 4 bases at V and 2 bases at J, with 8 bases in the middle. Germline CDR1 is MNHNY and CDR2 is SVGAGI (reference sequence). CDR3 coding DNA: TGTGCCAGCAGTTCCATACCTACTAATGAAAAACTGTTTTTT. Translating gives CASSSIPTNEKLFF.

The rearrangement links TRBV6-1 to TRBJ1-4; the D is unclear. The CDR3 is 16 amino acids. Germline V CDR1 and CDR2: MNHNS, SASEGT. Trimming cost V 2 bases and J 5 bases, with 15 bases left between them. Written as DNA, the CDR3 is TGTGCCAGCAGTGAAATCGGCCGGCAGATCAATGAAAAACTGTTTTTT. Translation: CASSEIGRQINEKLFF.

The rearrangement uses TRBV18 and TRBJ2-6, with D possibly TRBD1 on 6 matching bases. V lost 4 bases and J lost 4, with 14 bases in between. Germline-derived CDR1 and CDR2 are KGHSH and LQKENI. The CDR3 consists of 16 residues. CDR3 coding DNA: TGTGCCAGCTCACTCGTACAGGGAGCCGGGGCCAACGTCCTGACTTTC. Translated: CASSLVQGAGANVLTF.

The chain links TRBV10-1 to TRBJ1-1; TRBD1 matches at 11 bases. Germline lookup yields CDR1 WNHNN and CDR2 SYGVQD (reference sequence). This CDR3 is built from 17 residues. V shed 3 bases and J 3 bases; nucleotides not matched to a gene: 9. CDR3 loop: CASSEGKGQGAYTEAFF. As DNA, the CDR3 is TGCGCCAGCAGTGAAGGAAAAGGACAGGGGGCTTACACTGAAGCTTTCTTT.

The chain carries TRBV9 and TRBJ1-4, with 10 bases lining up with TRBD1. V trimming: 3 bases; J trimming: 6 bases; junction bases outside the gene matches: 5. CDR1 and CDR2 from the germline V gene are SGDLS and YYNGEE. The CDR3 is made up of 15 amino acids. The CDR3 nucleotides are TGTGCCAGCAGCGCGACAGGGGGCGATTATGAAAAACTGTTTTTT. This gives the protein CASSATGGDYEKLFF.

This clone was counted a few times. The chain joins TRBV4-1 to TRBJ1-4; 10 nucleotides line up with TRBD1. Germline V gene data show CDR1 as MGHRA and CDR2 as YSYEKL. After removal of 8 bases from V and 6 bases from J, the junction contained 9 bases not matched to a gene. This CDR3 is 15 amino acids long. CDR3 sequence: CASGPFGTGDEKLFF. CDR3 sequence (DNA): TGCGCCAGCGGCCCCTTCGGGACAGGGGATGAAAAACTGTTTTTT.

This clone was counted a single time. The chain recombines TRBV19 with TRBJ1-1; 9 bases agree with TRBD1. The V segment lost 3 bases and the J segment 2 bases; nucleotides outside the gene matches: 1. There are 14 residues in the CDR3. Germline V lookup: CDR1 LNHDA, CDR2 SQIVND (reference sequence). Written as DNA, the CDR3 is TGTGCCAGTAGTATGACAGGGGGAAACACTGAAGCTTTCTTT. Translating it yields CASSMTGGNTEAFF.

The chain uses TRBV6-6 and TRBJ2-7, with 9 bases fitting TRBD1. Germline CDR1 is MNHNY and CDR2 is SVGAGI (reference sequence). The CDR3 sequence is 16 residues long. Trimming removed 4 bases from V and 3 bases from J; junction bases left unmatched: 10. The CDR3 DNA reads TGTGCCAGCAGTTCCGCACGGGACAGGGTGAACTACGAGCAGTACTTC. It translates to CASSSARDRVNYEQYF.